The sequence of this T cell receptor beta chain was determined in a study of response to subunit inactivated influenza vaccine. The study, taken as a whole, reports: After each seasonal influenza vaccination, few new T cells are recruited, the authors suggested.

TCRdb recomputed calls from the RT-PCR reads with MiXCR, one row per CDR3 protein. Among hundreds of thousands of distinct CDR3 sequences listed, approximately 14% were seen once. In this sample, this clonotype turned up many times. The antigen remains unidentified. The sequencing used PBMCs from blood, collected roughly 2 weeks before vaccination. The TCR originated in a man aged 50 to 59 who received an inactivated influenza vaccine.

This CDR3 is CASSSYGVQETQYF. The CDR3 coding sequence is TGTGCCAGCAGCTCTTACGGGGTCCAAGAGACCCAGTACTTC. This chain links TRBV7-2 with TRBJ2-5; D might be TRBD2 (5 bases). The germline V and J ends were trimmed by 4 bases and 1 base, with 10 bases remaining between them. The CDR3 is 14 amino acids. The germline V gene encodes CDR1 SGHTA and CDR2 FQGNSA.